This T cell receptor beta chain emerged from a study of cytomegalovirus exposure and HLA in healthy donors. The study ran its PCR with 60 Vbeta and 13 Jbeta primers. The table came from immunoSEQ multiplex PCR; TCRdb's copy has only in-frame clones and leaves some out. This repertoire shows roughly 120,000 clones, approximately 78% found once; its top ten account for about 7.8%. To note about this clone: The antigen is unknown.

Notes on the study in general: When analyzed later, a missense DCLRE1C variant was found to be linked to TCR beta V- and J-gene trimming.

Trimming cost V 4 bases and J 8 bases; bases outside gene matches: 11. Germline assignment: CDR1 MNHNS and CDR2 SASEGT. CDR3 size: 14 residues. The TCR comes from a woman aged 40 to 55 in good health and CMV-seropositive. Sequencing used PBMCs. The chain combines TRBV6-1 with TRBJ2-7; 7 bases align to TRBD1. The CDR3 nucleotides read TGTGCCAGCAGTGTAACGGGACAGATATACAAGCAGTACTTC. Its protein is CASSVTGQIYKQYF.